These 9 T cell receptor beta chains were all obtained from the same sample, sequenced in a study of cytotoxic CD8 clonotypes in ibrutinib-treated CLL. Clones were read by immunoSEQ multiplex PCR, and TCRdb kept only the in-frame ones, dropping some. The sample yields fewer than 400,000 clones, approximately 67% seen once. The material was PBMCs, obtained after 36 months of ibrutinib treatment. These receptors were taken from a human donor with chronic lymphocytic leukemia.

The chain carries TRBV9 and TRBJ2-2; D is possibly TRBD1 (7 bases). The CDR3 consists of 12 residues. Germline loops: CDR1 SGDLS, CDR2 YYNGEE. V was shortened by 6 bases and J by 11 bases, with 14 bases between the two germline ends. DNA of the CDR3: TGTGCCAGCAATCAGGGGGGATTTGAGCTGTTTTTT. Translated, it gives CASNQGGFELFF.

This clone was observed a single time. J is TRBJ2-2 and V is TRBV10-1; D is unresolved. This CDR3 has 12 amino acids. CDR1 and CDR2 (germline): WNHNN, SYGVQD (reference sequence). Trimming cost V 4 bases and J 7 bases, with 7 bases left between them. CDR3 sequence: CASSAGSGELFF. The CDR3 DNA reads TGCGCCAGCAGTGCAGGCAGCGGGGAGCTGTTTTTT.

The CDR3 here is CASSRGLSDYEQYF. CDR3 sequence (DNA): TGCGCCAGCAGCCGGGGACTCAGCGACTACGAGCAGTACTTC. The chain carries TRBV4-3 and TRBJ2-7; D may be TRBD2 (6 bases). The CDR3 spans 14 residues. The V gene's germline CDR1 is LGHNA and CDR2 YSLEER. V lost 4 bases to trimming and J lost 3 bases, with 13 bases between them.

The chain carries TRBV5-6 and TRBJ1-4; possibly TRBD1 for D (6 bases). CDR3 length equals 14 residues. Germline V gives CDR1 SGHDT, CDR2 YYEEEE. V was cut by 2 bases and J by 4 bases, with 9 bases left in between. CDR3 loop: CASSFRDINEKLFF. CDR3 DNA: TGTGCCAGCAGCTTCCGGGACATTAATGAAAAACTGTTTTTT. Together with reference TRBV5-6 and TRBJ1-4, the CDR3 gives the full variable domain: DAGVTQSPTHLIKTRGQQVTLRCSPKSGHDTVSWYQQALGQGPQFIFQYYEEEERQRGNFPDRFSGHQFPNYSSELNVNALLLGDSALYLCASSFRDINEKLFFGSGTQLSVL.

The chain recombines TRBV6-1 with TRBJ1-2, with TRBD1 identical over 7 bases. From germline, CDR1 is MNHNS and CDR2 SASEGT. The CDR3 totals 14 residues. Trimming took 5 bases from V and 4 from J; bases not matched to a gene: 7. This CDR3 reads CASSRQGGGYGYTF. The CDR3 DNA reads TGTGCCAGCAGTCGACAGGGCGGCGGCTATGGCTACACCTTC.

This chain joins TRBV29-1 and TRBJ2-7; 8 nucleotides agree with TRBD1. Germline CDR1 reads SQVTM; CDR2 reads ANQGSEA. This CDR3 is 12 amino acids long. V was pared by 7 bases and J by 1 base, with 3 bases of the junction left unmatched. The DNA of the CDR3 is TGCAGCGGGGGACAGGCTTCCTACGAGCAGTACTTC. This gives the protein CSGGQASYEQYF.

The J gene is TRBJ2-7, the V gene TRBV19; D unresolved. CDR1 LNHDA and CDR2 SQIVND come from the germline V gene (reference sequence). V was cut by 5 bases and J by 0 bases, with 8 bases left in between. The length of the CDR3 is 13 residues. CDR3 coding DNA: TGTGCCAGTAGTGCCAGCAGCTCCTACGAGCAGTACTTC. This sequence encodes CASSASSSYEQYF.

This CDR3 is CASSPGQGPYGYTF. CDR3 DNA: TGTGCCAGCAGCCCTGGACAGGGACCCTATGGCTACACCTTC. The chain uses TRBV9 and TRBJ1-2, with 8 bases matching TRBD1. The ends lost 4 bases at V and 4 bases at J; junction bases unmatched: 6. From germline, CDR1 is SGDLS and CDR2 YYNGEE. The length of the CDR3 is 14 residues.

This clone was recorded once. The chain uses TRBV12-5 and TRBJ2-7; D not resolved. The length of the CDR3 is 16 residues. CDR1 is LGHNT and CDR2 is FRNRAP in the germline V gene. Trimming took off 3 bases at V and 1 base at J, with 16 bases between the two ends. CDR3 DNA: TGTGCTAGTGGTTTATTCCGGGCGCATCCATCCTACGAGCAGTACTTC. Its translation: CASGLFRAHPSYEQYF.